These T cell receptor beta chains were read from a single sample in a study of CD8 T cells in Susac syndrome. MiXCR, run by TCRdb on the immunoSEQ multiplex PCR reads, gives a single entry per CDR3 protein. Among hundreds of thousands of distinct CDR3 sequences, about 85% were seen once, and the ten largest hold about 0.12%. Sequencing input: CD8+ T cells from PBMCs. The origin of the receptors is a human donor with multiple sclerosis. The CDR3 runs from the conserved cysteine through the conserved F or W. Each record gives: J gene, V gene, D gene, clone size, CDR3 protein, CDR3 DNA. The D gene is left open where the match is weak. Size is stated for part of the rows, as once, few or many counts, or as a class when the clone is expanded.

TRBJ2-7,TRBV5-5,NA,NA,CASSLERGRKEYEQYF,TGTGCCAGCAGCTTGGAACGGGGTCGGAAGGAGTACGAGCAGTACTTC
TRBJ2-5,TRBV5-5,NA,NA,CASSSLGEPETQYF,TGTGCCAGCAGCTCCCTGGGGGAGCCGGAGACCCAGTACTTC
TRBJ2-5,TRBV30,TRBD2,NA,CAWSVANHKGLAGRETQYF,TGTGCCTGGAGTGTAGCAAACCATAAGGGACTAGCGGGACGGGAGACCCAGTACTTC
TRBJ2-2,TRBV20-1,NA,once,CSARETGKDTGELFF,TGCAGTGCTAGAGAAACAGGGAAGGACACCGGGGAGCTGTTTTTT
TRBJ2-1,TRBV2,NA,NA,CASKDGEVYNEQFF,TGTGCCAGCAAAGACGGAGAGGTCTACAATGAGCAGTTCTTC
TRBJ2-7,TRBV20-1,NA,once,CSATTDSYEQYF,TGCAGTGCCACGACAGACTCCTACGAGCAGTACTTC
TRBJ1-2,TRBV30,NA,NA,CAWSVSPYLEGSYGYTF,TGTGCCTGGAGTGTAAGCCCCTACCTCGAGGGGAGCTATGGCTACACCTTC
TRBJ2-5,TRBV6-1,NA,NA,CASTLSTGEYQETQYF,TGTGCCAGCACCCTCTCGACCGGCGAGTACCAAGAGACCCAGTACTTC
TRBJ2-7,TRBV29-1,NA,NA,CSVLRDKRKNEQYF,TGCAGCGTTCTCCGGGACAAGAGAAAGAACGAGCAGTACTTC
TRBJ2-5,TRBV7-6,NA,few,CASTPSGGHQETQYF,TGTGCCAGCACTCCCTCCGGGGGGCACCAAGAGACCCAGTACTTC
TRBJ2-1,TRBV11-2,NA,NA,CASSSGFNEQFF,TGTGCCAGCAGCTCAGGATTCAATGAGCAGTTCTTC
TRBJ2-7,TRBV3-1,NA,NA,CASSLNTSPHEQYF,TGTGCCAGCAGCCTAAACACTAGTCCGCACGAGCAGTACTTC
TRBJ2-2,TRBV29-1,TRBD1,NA,CSVGGLTGKNTGELFF,TGCAGCGTTGGGGGATTGACAGGGAAGAACACCGGGGAGCTGTTTTTT
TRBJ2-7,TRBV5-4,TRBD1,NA,CASSFTGQNNEQYF,TGTGCCAGCAGCTTCACGGGACAGAACAACGAGCAGTACTTC
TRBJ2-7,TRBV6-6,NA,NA,CASSYWTSKMVYEQYF,TGTGCCAGCAGTTACTGGACCTCCAAGATGGTCTACGAGCAGTACTTC
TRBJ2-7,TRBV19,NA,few,CASRGSSYEQYF,TGTGCCAGTAGAGGCAGTTCCTACGAGCAGTACTTC
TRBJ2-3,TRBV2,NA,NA,CASSDNTADTQYF,TGTGCCAGCAGTGATAACACGGCAGATACGCAGTATTTT
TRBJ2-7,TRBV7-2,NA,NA,CASSERFLTYEQYF,TGTGCCAGCAGCGAGCGATTTCTGACTTACGAGCAGTACTTC
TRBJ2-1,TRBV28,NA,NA,CASSSLPGSIHNEQFF,TGTGCCAGCAGTTCTCTCCCGGGATCGATTCACAATGAGCAGTTCTTC
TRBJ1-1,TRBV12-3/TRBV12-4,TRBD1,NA,CASSPEGQGLDTEAFF,TGTGCCAGCAGTCCCGAAGGACAGGGCTTGGATACTGAAGCTTTCTTT
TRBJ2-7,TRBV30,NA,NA,CAWGDSSTEQYF,TGTGCCTGGGGGGACTCCTCCACGGAGCAGTACTTC